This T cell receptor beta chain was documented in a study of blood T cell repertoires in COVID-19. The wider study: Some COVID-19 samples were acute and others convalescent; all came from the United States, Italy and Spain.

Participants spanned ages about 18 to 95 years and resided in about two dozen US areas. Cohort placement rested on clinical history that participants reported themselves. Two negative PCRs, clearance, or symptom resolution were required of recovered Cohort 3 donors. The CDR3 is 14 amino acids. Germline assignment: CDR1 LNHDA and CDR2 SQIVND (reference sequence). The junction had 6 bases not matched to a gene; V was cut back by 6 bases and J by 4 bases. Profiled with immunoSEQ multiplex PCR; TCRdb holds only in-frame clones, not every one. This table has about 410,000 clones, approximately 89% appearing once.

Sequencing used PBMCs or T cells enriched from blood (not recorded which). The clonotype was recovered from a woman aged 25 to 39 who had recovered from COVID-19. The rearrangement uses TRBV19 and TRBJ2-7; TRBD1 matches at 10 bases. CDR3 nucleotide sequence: TGTGCCAGTAGCCCGACAGGGGGCGGGTACGAGCAGTACTTC. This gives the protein CASSPTGGGYEQYF.